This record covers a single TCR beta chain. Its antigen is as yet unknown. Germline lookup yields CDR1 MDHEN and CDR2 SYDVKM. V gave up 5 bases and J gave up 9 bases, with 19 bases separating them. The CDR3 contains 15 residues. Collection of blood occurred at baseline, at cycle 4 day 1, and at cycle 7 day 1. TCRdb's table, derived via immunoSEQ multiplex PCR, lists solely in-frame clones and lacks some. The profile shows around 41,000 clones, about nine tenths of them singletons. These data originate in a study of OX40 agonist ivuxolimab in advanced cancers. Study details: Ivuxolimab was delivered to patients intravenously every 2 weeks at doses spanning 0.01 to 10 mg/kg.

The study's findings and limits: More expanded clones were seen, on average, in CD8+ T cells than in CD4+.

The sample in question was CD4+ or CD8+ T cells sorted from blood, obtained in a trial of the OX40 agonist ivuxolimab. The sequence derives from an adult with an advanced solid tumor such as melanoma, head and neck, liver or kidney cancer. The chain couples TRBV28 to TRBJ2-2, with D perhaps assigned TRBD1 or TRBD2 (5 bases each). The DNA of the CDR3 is TGTGCCAGCAGTCCCCCGGGGCCCCAGGGCCGGGAGCTGTTTTTT. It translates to CASSPPGPQGRELFF.